These T cell receptor beta chains were read from a single sample in a study of cytomegalovirus exposure and HLA in healthy donors. Measured with immunoSEQ multiplex PCR; TCRdb has only the in-frame clones, and not every one. The sample contains 150,000 or so clones, 65% to 80% of which appear only once. The sample comprised PBMCs. All receptors come from a male donor in good health and CMV-seronegative. Each CDR3 is given without its conserved first and last residue. Size values are once, few and many counts, or a class for expanded clones, and some rows have none.

V gene: TRBV15; clone size: .; CDR3 protein: ATSRHRTSADTQY
V gene: TRBV29-1; clone size: .; CDR3 protein: SGSGLAGVSDTQY
V gene: TRBV7-8; clone size: .; CDR3 protein: ASSSPGGTGVSPLH
V gene: TRBV5-6; clone size: .; CDR3 protein: ASSLAGGTDTQY
V gene: TRBV6-1; clone size: .; CDR3 protein: ASSGWVAAYVMNTEAF
V gene: TRBV18; clone size: .; CDR3 protein: ASSPGGDQPQH
V gene: TRBV2; clone size: .; CDR3 protein: ATRGYNYGYT
V gene: TRBV19; clone size: few; CDR3 protein: ASMRKGTGANVLT
V gene: TRBV30; clone size: .; CDR3 protein: AWRDRVYGYT
V gene: TRBV6-5; clone size: .; CDR3 protein: ASRADGEGYEQY
V gene: TRBV5-1; clone size: .; CDR3 protein: ASSNRGTVGTEAF
V gene: TRBV18; clone size: .; CDR3 protein: ASSPRVAGAYEQY
V gene: TRBV25-1; clone size: .; CDR3 protein: ASSDVGGQHIYEQY
V gene: TRBV7-9; clone size: .; CDR3 protein: SSSPGGLAVSYNEQF
V gene: TRBV4-2; clone size: few; CDR3 protein: ASSPGLAGGYNEQF
V gene: TRBV4-3; clone size: .; CDR3 protein: ASSTRTGGGPYGYT
V gene: TRBV7-8; clone size: .; CDR3 protein: ASSPLRELRANSPLH
V gene: TRBV29-1; clone size: .; CDR3 protein: SVETSGRASSYEQY
V gene: TRBV14; clone size: once; CDR3 protein: ASSQASVLAGNTIY
V gene: TRBV14; clone size: .; CDR3 protein: ASSQDWGVVQETQY
V gene: TRBV5-4; clone size: .; CDR3 protein: ASSFPGGGVGGGEQF
V gene: TRBV27; clone size: .; CDR3 protein: ASSSLGQAPTGPNTGELF
V gene: TRBV4-2; clone size: .; CDR3 protein: ASSQDLAGLTTDTQY
V gene: TRBV25-1; clone size: .; CDR3 protein: ASTDGSSSYEQY
V gene: TRBV20-1; clone size: .; CDR3 protein: SGLSGREQF
V gene: TRBV11-2; clone size: .; CDR3 protein: ASSLIAGVRTDTQY
V gene: TRBV25-1; clone size: few; CDR3 protein: ASSVSSYEQY
V gene: TRBV9; clone size: once; CDR3 protein: ASSRMDSYNQPQH
V gene: TRBV5-1; clone size: .; CDR3 protein: ASSSGGGRQGGEAF
V gene: TRBV19; clone size: .; CDR3 protein: ASSWRDYGYT
V gene: TRBV7-2; clone size: .; CDR3 protein: ASSLVPRQGWGQPQH
V gene: TRBV5-4; clone size: .; CDR3 protein: ASSLGQGGGYT
V gene: TRBV7-2; clone size: once; CDR3 protein: ASSLDRLYNSPLH
V gene: TRBV14; clone size: .; CDR3 protein: ASSQGLAGSYNEQF
V gene: TRBV19; clone size: .; CDR3 protein: ASRGLGGGDYQPQH
V gene: TRBV7-2; clone size: .; CDR3 protein: ASSLARTVPEQY
V gene: TRBV15; clone size: .; CDR3 protein: ATSRDRQLNTEAF
V gene: TRBV5-6; clone size: .; CDR3 protein: ASSFWETDTQY
V gene: TRBV6-4; clone size: .; CDR3 protein: ASSRTSGGTDTQY
V gene: TRBV7-3; clone size: .; CDR3 protein: ASSLTGENTEAF
V gene: TRBV5-4; clone size: .; CDR3 protein: ASSPGGGGNTEAF
V gene: TRBV5-4; clone size: .; CDR3 protein: ASSFSGQHSGNTIY
V gene: TRBV6-6; clone size: .; CDR3 protein: ASNYGTGEPNEQF
V gene: TRBV4-2; clone size: .; CDR3 protein: ASSQSTDDQPQH
V gene: TRBV7-3; clone size: .; CDR3 protein: ASSLWAPGQGAYEQY
V gene: TRBV5-1; clone size: .; CDR3 protein: ASSLNTNQPQH
V gene: TRBV4-2; clone size: few; CDR3 protein: ASSQERRGGYGYT
V gene: TRBV7-9; clone size: .; CDR3 protein: ASSPGTGLYGYT
V gene: TRBV6-5; clone size: .; CDR3 protein: ASSQPSGETQY
V gene: TRBV5-1; clone size: .; CDR3 protein: ASSLGALAGVGYNEQF
V gene: TRBV27; clone size: .; CDR3 protein: ASSSGLGGRVYGYT
V gene: TRBV21-1; clone size: .; CDR3 protein: ASSKEAGSYGYT
V gene: TRBV2; clone size: few; CDR3 protein: ASRQGANTGELF
V gene: TRBV6-1; clone size: .; CDR3 protein: ASSLGGRGSYEQY